A selection of T cell receptor beta chains follows, all from one sample in a study of T cell responses to AZD1222 COVID-19 vaccine. The protocol was immunoSEQ multiplex PCR, while the TCRdb copy is restricted to in-frame clones and leaves out a portion. The sample includes tens of thousands of clones, 80% to 90% seen only once; the top ten take around 20%. The sample was peripheral blood, taken on day 0 of AZD1222 vaccination. The receptors stem from an adult in good health. The conserved cysteine and the conserved F or W are not part of the CDR3 here. Each record gives: J gene, clone size, V gene, CDR3 protein. Rows give clone size only sometimes, using once, few, many, or a class for an expanded clone.

TRBJ1-1 | NA | TRBV4-3 | ASSQDRTGDRTEAF
TRBJ2-7 | NA | TRBV28 | ATMGQVPDEQY
TRBJ2-5 | NA | TRBV7-2 | ASSLASGGQETQY
TRBJ2-7 | once | TRBV7-9 | ASSLGLDVNEQY
TRBJ1-6 | NA | TRBV18 | ASSPRTLDNSPLH
TRBJ2-7 | NA | TRBV4-3 | ASSLSPLALSSYEQY
TRBJ1-3 | NA | TRBV6-5 | AIFYTAGNTIY
TRBJ2-3 | NA | TRBV7-2 | ASSLGRGMDTQY
TRBJ1-5 | NA | TRBV10-3 | AISEGTGVDQPQH
TRBJ2-1 | NA | TRBV11-3 | ASSGTGADEQF
TRBJ2-1 | NA | TRBV23-1 | ASSPPSGRPPFRHEQF
TRBJ1-1 | NA | TRBV7-9 | ASSSGQIRAF
TRBJ1-2 | NA | TRBV7-2 | ASSLAFRGAEGYT
TRBJ1-5 | NA | TRBV18 | ASSPQGAGNQPQH
TRBJ2-1 | NA | TRBV28 | ASSSGGARYNEQF
TRBJ2-7 | NA | TRBV5-1 | ASSLISGYEQY
TRBJ2-1 | NA | TRBV19 | ASSIDSGLVPYNEQF
TRBJ2-3 | NA | TRBV5-1 | ASRNLVGGFTDTQY
TRBJ2-1 | once | TRBV6-5 | ASRGPSYNEQF
TRBJ2-7 | NA | TRBV21-1 | ASNEQY
TRBJ2-3 | NA | TRBV7-2 | AGRPGLDTDTQY
TRBJ1-5 | NA | TRBV18 | ASSASDQPQH
TRBJ2-2 | once | TRBV2 | ASNRAFTGELF
TRBJ1-1 | NA | TRBV27 | ASSLQLNTEAF
TRBJ2-1 | NA | TRBV29-1 | SVDSTGPLGEQF
TRBJ2-1 | NA | TRBV7-9 | ALAWGINEQF
TRBJ1-4 | NA | TRBV28 | ASSLGGWGEKLF
TRBJ1-4 | few | TRBV7-2 | ASSLVGSSNEKLF
TRBJ1-3 | few | TRBV19 | ASRDRVAGNTIY
TRBJ1-5 | NA | TRBV19 | ASRQGESNQPQH
TRBJ1-4 | few | TRBV2 | ASRGQAINEKLF
TRBJ1-5 | NA | TRBV18 | ASSPGQNQPQH
TRBJ2-5 | NA | TRBV27 | ASTRTGQVLGTQY
TRBJ2-5 | NA | TRBV7-2 | ASSFSGRETQY
TRBJ1-6 | NA | TRBV10-3 | AISDTGGSYNSPLH